Below, one T cell receptor beta chain is given with its context. No antigen is known for it. The data derive from a study of CD8+ T cells in alopecia areata. Whole-study context: The study gave treated patients oral tofacitinib at 5 to 10 mg twice daily.

Following RNA extraction, reverse transcription yielded cDNA that acted as the sequencing template. Profiling relied on immunoSEQ multiplex PCR, and the TCRdb table lists in-frame clones only, not all of them. This sample has tens of thousands of clones, with 70% to 85% found just once. Trimming took 5 bases from V and 8 from J; bases not matched to a gene: 8. CDR3 length: 14 residues. The germline V gene has CDR1 PRHDT and CDR2 FYEKMQ (reference sequence). Study results and limitations: Scalp clonality and expanded CD8+ clones among the top 100 fell significantly with tofacitinib.

Treatment denoted: oral pan-JAK inhibitor, 5-10 mg twice daily. Patients with alopecia areata provided lesional scalp punch biopsies as well as peripheral blood. The chain employs TRBV13 and TRBJ2-4, with 8 nucleotides matching TRBD1. The sequencing used CD8+ T cells sorted from blood, collected at approximately week 42, from a patient treated with tofacitinib. The sequence came from a human donor with alopecia areata. The CDR3 protein is CASSLWAGGDIQYF. The CDR3 region has the DNA TGTGCCAGCAGCCTCTGGGCAGGGGGCGACATTCAGTACTTC.